The next 10 T cell receptor beta chains were all read from a single sample in a study of beta chain features in type 1 diabetes. Study observations and caveats: Type 1 diabetes patients had TCRB CDR3s that were shorter (moderately but significantly so) in all four CD4+ subsets.

Antigens for these TCRs are unknown. Expressed TCRB transcripts were sequenced, since all the RNA that had been isolated was reverse transcribed. Produced via immunoSEQ multiplex PCR; TCRdb's table is partial and in-frame only. The profile shows around 240,000 clones, about a sixth of them singletons. The specimen was naive CD4+ T cells from blood. The receptors shown here come from a man aged 25-45 years with type 1 diabetes.

A few counts support this clone. The gene calls are TRBV15 and TRBJ1-1; 7 positions agree with TRBD1. This CDR3 has 14 residues. V was pared by 4 bases and J by 2 bases, with 4 bases of the junction left unmatched. CDR1 LNHNV and CDR2 YYDKDF come from the germline V gene (reference sequence). The CDR3 nucleotides read TGTGCCACCAGCACTAGGGACAGTAACACTGAAGCTTTCTTT. Protein sequence: CATSTRDSNTEAFF.

The V gene is TRBV27, the J gene TRBJ2-7; D ambiguous. V shed 9 bases and J shed 2 bases, with 17 bases lying between them. The germline V gene has CDR1 MNHEY and CDR2 SMNVEV (reference sequence). There are 14 residues in the CDR3. The CDR3, as DNA: TGTGCCAGTTCCAGAATGGGCCTTACCTACGAGCAGTACTTC. This translates into CASSRMGLTYEQYF.

The chain recombines TRBV4-3 with TRBJ2-3, with D possibly being TRBD2 (5 bases). The CDR3 is 14 amino acids. Germline CDR1 LGHNA, CDR2 YSLEER. Trimming cost V 0 bases and J 6 bases, with 10 bases left between them. As DNA, the CDR3 is TGCGCCAGCAGCCAAGATTCGGGCGGGGATACGCAGTATTTT. Encoded protein: CASSQDSGGDTQYF.

The V gene is TRBV29-1, the J gene TRBJ2-3; D is perhaps TRBD2 (5 bases). Germline values: CDR1 SQVTM, CDR2 ANQGSEA. The CDR3 consists of 12 residues. Between the trimmed V and J ends, which lost 7 bases and 4 bases, there was a span of 12 bases. The CDR3 sequence: CSALGGPDTQYF. CDR3 nucleotides: TGCAGCGCCCTCGGCGGGCCAGATACGCAGTATTTT.

The V and J genes are TRBV29-1 and TRBJ2-3, with 9 bases lining up with TRBD2. CDR3 length: 13 residues. The germline V gene encodes CDR1 SQVTM and CDR2 ANQGSEA. The junction had 1 base not matched to a gene; V was cut back by 5 bases and J by 1 base. The CDR3: CSVKREGTDTQYF. CDR3 nucleotides: TGCAGCGTTAAGCGGGAGGGCACAGATACGCAGTATTTT.

This clone has more than one count but fewer than ten. The chain is built from TRBV18 and TRBJ1-2; D call uncertain. The ends were cut back, 6 bases at V and 0 bases at J, with 14 bases in the middle. The V gene's germline CDR1 is KGHSH and CDR2 LQKENI. The CDR3 is 15 residues long. CDR3 protein: CASSLTRDTNYGYTF. As DNA, the CDR3 is TGTGCCAGCTCCCTGACTCGTGATACTAACTATGGCTACACCTTC.

Points on this clone: Different DNA sequences within this sample yield the same CDR3. Written as DNA, the CDR3 is TGTGCCTGGAGCGCAGGAGGAGAGACCCAGTACTTC. Translated: CAWSAGGETQYF. V is TRBV30 and J is TRBJ2-5, with a weak D call TRBD2 (5 bases). The CDR3 consists of 12 residues. The V gene's germline CDR1 is GTSNPN and CDR2 SVGIG (reference sequence). V was trimmed by 3 bases and J by 4 bases, leaving 9 bases between them.

V gene TRBV15 combines with J gene TRBJ1-3; perhaps TRBD1 as D (5 bases). In germline, CDR1 is LNHNV, CDR2 YYDKDF (reference sequence). The CDR3 consists of 14 residues. Trimming took 0 bases from V and 2 from J, leaving 5 bases between them. Here the CDR3 DNA reads TGTGCCACCAGCAGAGAGACAGCTGGAAACACCATATATTTT. Its protein product is CATSRETAGNTIYF.

This sequence joins TRBV30 and TRBJ2-1; no reliable D call. The CDR3 spans 12 residues. Per germline, CDR1 GTSNPN and CDR2 SVGIG (reference sequence). Deletions cut 3 bases from V and 5 bases from J, with 8 bases between. The CDR3 DNA sequence: TGTGCCTGGAGAGCTTCGGACAATGAGCAGTTCTTC. Translated: CAWRASDNEQFF.

This clone was found a few times. J is TRBJ2-6 and V is TRBV7-2; D is uncertain. This CDR3 has 14 amino acids. Germline-derived CDR1 and CDR2 are SGHTA and FQGNSA. Trimming shortened V by 4 bases and J by 0 bases, and 4 bases separated the two germline ends. The chain's CDR3 is CASSWGSGANVLTF. Here the CDR3 DNA reads TGTGCCAGCAGCTGGGGCTCTGGGGCCAACGTCCTGACTTTC.